The 13 T cell receptor beta chains reported below all come from one sample, sequenced in a study of T cell clonality in common variable immunodeficiency. Repertoires were generated with immunoSEQ multiplex PCR, while TCRdb's copy carries only in-frame clones and drops some. This sample carries about 40,000 clones, none of them present only once. The sample comprised peripheral blood mononuclear cells. These receptors were taken from a person between 18 and 75 years old in good health.

This clone was recorded many times. CDR3 DNA, as far as it was read: TGCAGTGCTGAGACCGGGACTAGATCTTCCGAG. Protein: CSAETGTRSSE. The whole CDR3 reads CSAETGTRSSEQYF. The chain joins TRBV20-1 to TRBJ2-7, with 8 bases that match TRBD2. The observed sequence ends 3 residues before the CDR3 terminus, with the missing tail filled in from the germline J gene. This CDR3 is 14 amino acids long. The V segment lost 5 bases and the J segment 6 bases; nucleotides outside the gene matches: 12. Germline loops: CDR1 DFQATT, CDR2 SNEGSKA (reference sequence).

In its sample, this clone was seen a few times. The sequenced CDR3 bases are TGTGCCAGCAGCTCGCGAAGTCCCGACAATGAG. Translated: CASSSRSPDNE. The CDR3 reads in full as CASSSRSPDNEQFF. This chain joins TRBV7-9 and TRBJ2-1, with no clear D. The read comes to an end 3 residues before the CDR3 does, leaving the germline J gene to fill in the end. Trimming removed 4 bases from V and 5 bases from J, with 12 bases in between. The germline gives CDR1 SEHNR, CDR2 FQNEAQ (reference sequence). The CDR3 runs to 14 residues.

This clone was seen repeatedly, ten times or more. Read data end 3 residues before the CDR3 end; the end is taken from the germline J gene. The rearrangement joins TRBV4-1 to TRBJ1-2, with D uncertain. This CDR3 spans 14 amino acids. Germline values: CDR1 MGHRA, CDR2 YSYEKL. V shed 0 bases and J shed 5 bases, with 10 bases lying between them. The CDR3 here is CASSQETQGYGYTF. CDR3 bases read: TGCGCCAGCAGCCAAGAAACGCAAGGTTATGGC.

This clone was found many times. With the read ending 3 residues before the CDR3 end, the germline J gene is used to fill in that end. The V and J genes are TRBV6-2 or TRBV6-3 and TRBJ2-1, with a tentative D call TRBD2 (6 bases). This CDR3 is built from 14 residues. The germline V gene has CDR1 MNHEY and CDR2 SVGEGT. V was trimmed by 4 bases and J by 0 bases, leaving 7 bases between them. This chain's CDR3 is CASSLTSSYNEQFF. The DNA read from the CDR3 is TGTGCCAGCAGTTTGACTAGCTCCTACAATGAG.

This clone was seen repeatedly, ten times or more. The read ends 3 residues shy of where the CDR3 ends; the end is completed using the germline J gene. This chain joins TRBV29-1 and TRBJ2-3, with 7 nucleotides matching TRBD2. Losses at the gene ends were 5 bases for V and 1 base for J; bases not matched to a gene: 3. The CDR3 is 13 residues long. The germline CDR1 and CDR2 sequences are SQVTM and ANQGSEA. The CDR3: CSVRAGGTDTQYF. The part of the CDR3 DNA that was read is TGCAGCGTTAGGGCGGGAGGCACAGATACG.

Ten or more counts support this clone. The CDR3 goes on 3 residues after the read ends, and that part is filled in from the germline J gene. This rearrangement joins TRBV19 to TRBJ2-1; the D gene is possibly TRBD1 (6 bases). Germline values: CDR1 LNHDA, CDR2 SQIVND (reference sequence). The CDR3 spans 13 residues. The germline V and J ends were trimmed by 4 bases and 8 bases, with 12 bases remaining between them. CDR3 DNA, as far as it was read: TGTGCCAGTAGTACTTACAGGGTCTATGAG. This sequence encodes CASSTYRVYE. The whole CDR3 reads CASSTYRVYEQFF. Variable domain in full (rest from reference TRBV19 and TRBJ2-1): DGGITQSPKYLFRKEGQNVTLSCEQNLNHDAMYWYRQDPGQGLRLIYYSQIVNDFQKGDIAEGYSVSREKKESFPLTVTSAQKNPTAFYLCASSTYRVYEQFFGPGTRLTVL.

In its sample, this clone was seen many times. The read stops 3 residues short of the end of the CDR3; the missing end is completed from the germline J gene. The chain uses TRBV5-1 and TRBJ2-1; D perhaps matches TRBD1 (6 bases). The germline CDR1 and CDR2 sequences are SGHRS and YFSETQ. Trimming removed 0 bases at V and 2 bases at J, with 9 bases between. CDR3 size: 15 residues. The CDR3 loop is CASSLGDTTYNEQFF. The CDR3 bases that were read are TGCGCCAGCAGCTTGGGGGACACAACCTACAATGAG. Based on the CDR3 plus reference TRBV5-1 and TRBJ2-1, the full variable domain is KAGVTQTPRYLIKTRGQQVTLSCSPISGHRSVSWYQQTPGQGLQFLFEYFSETQRNKGNFPGRFSGRQFSNSRSEMNVSTLELGDSALYLCASSLGDTTYNEQFFGPGTRLTVL.

Of note for this clone: The read gets to within 3 residues of the CDR3 end, and the germline J gene fills in the rest. The V gene is TRBV7-8, the J gene TRBJ1-2; TRBD1 matches 9 bases. Looked up from germline, CDR1 is SGHVS and CDR2 is FQNEAQ. The ends lost 0 bases at V and 4 bases at J; junction bases unmatched: 3. This CDR3 is 15 amino acids long. Partial CDR3 DNA: TGTGCCAGCAGCTTAGCAGGGACAGGGTTCTATGGC. Encoded protein: CASSLAGTGFYG. The whole CDR3 reads CASSLAGTGFYGYTF.

This clone was picked up many times. Incomplete CDR3 DNA: TGTGCCAGCAGCCGAAACCTAGCGGGAGTTGAGACC. It yields the protein CASSRNLAGVET. The CDR3, in full, reads CASSRNLAGVETQYF. The gene calls are TRBV14 and TRBJ2-5; 10 positions match TRBD2. The CDR3 end falls 3 residues outside the read, so it is completed with the germline J gene. The V segment lost 4 bases and the J segment 5 bases; nucleotides outside the gene matches: 7. This CDR3 has 15 residues. Germline lookup yields CDR1 SGHDN and CDR2 FVKESK.

This clone was counted many times. The DNA read from the CDR3 is TGTGCCAGCAGCCGGACTAGCGGGCTACCGGTCGGGGAG. This sequence encodes CASSRTSGLPVGE. The full CDR3 protein reads CASSRTSGLPVGELFF. J is TRBJ2-2 and V is TRBV6-4; TRBD2 matches 11 bases. Read coverage stops 3 residues before the CDR3 terminus; the germline J gene supplies the remainder. Germline CDR1 and CDR2: MRHNA and SNTAGT. The CDR3 runs to 16 residues. The trim removed 6 bases at V and 7 bases at J, leaving 10 bases unmatched.

This clone was detected many times. Coverage ceases 3 residues before the CDR3 finishes, and the germline J gene fills in the end. The chain combines TRBV7-3 with TRBJ2-3; perhaps TRBD2 as D (7 bases). The CDR3 spans 15 residues. Germline loops: CDR1 SGHTA, CDR2 FQGTGA. The V and J ends lost 2 bases and 2 bases respectively, with 11 bases between them. CDR3 protein: CASSLLGGVTDTQYF. The CDR3 bases that were read are TGTGCCAGCAGCTTATTAGGGGGGGTCACAGATACG.

As to this clone: The read comes to an end 3 residues before the CDR3 does, leaving the germline J gene to fill in the end. The chain employs TRBV10-2 and TRBJ1-1; D perhaps matches TRBD1 (5 bases). CDR1 is WSHSY and CDR2 is SAAADI in the germline V gene. The CDR3 length is 14 residues. V lost 1 base and J 6 bases, leaving 12 bases between the germline ends. The sequenced CDR3 bases are TGCGCCAGCAGTGAGTTAGCAGGGAATGCTGAA. It specifies CASSELAGNAE. The full CDR3 sequence reads CASSELAGNAEAFF.

The table lists this clone with many counts. The CDR3 end falls 3 residues outside the read, so it is completed with the germline J gene. The genes are TRBV20-1 and TRBJ1-5; the match to TRBD1 covers 12 bases. Per the germline V gene, CDR1 is DFQATT and CDR2 is SNEGSKA (reference sequence). The CDR3 spans 16 residues. The junction had 15 bases not matched to a gene; V was cut back by 7 bases and J by 8 bases. The covered CDR3 bases are TGCAGTGTACCGGGACAGGGGGCCGGTTGGATGAAGCCC. It specifies CSVPGQGAGWMKP. The CDR3 in full is CSVPGQGAGWMKPQHF.